The 20 T cell receptor beta chains reported below all come from one sample, sequenced in a study of CD8 T cells in ankylosing spondylitis. Study findings and constraints: Ankylosing spondylitis blood appeared to be characterized by a TCR beta motif of roughly eight highly homologous variants.

Their cognate antigens are unknown. From the 5' RACE reads, TCRdb called clonotypes with MiXCR, one entry per CDR3 protein. The sample records more than 400,000 distinct CDR3 sequences, 5.3% being singletons. The material sequenced was blood, either unsorted or a sorted T cell fraction (not recorded which). Every receptor here comes from a male donor with ankylosing spondylitis.

This clonotype appeared many times. The chain joins TRBV15 to TRBJ2-7, with TRBD2 matching 7 bases. CDR3 length: 15 amino acids. Germline V CDR1 and CDR2: LNHNV, YYDKDF (reference sequence). V trimming: 1 base; J trimming: 0 bases; junction bases outside the gene matches: 3. The CDR3 protein is CATSRASGSSYEQYF. The CDR3 DNA sequence: TGTGCCACCAGCAGAGCTAGCGGAAGCTCCTACGAGCAGTACTTC.

The genes are TRBV20-1 and TRBJ2-3; TRBD2 matches at 9 bases. CDR1 and CDR2 from the germline V gene are DFQATT and SNEGSKA (reference sequence). With V trimmed by 5 bases and J by 1 base, 4 bases remained unmatched. The CDR3 sequence is 14 residues long. As DNA, the CDR3 is TGCAGTGCTGGCTGGACTAGCGGCACAGATACGCAGTATTTT. Translation: CSAGWTSGTDTQYF.

This clonotype was found many times. The chain couples TRBV4-1 to TRBJ2-1; no firm D call. The CDR3 has 15 amino acids. Germline-derived CDR1 and CDR2 are MGHRA and YSYEKL. V was cut by 5 bases and J by 3 bases, with 14 bases left in between. CDR3 sequence reads: CASSENLGYYNEQFF. The CDR3, as DNA: TGCGCCAGCAGCGAAAATTTGGGGTACTACAATGAGCAGTTCTTC.

In this sample, this clonotype turned up a few times. This chain links TRBV4-1 with TRBJ2-5, with TRBD1 as a possible D gene (5 bases). This CDR3 comprises 15 residues. V gave up 0 bases and J gave up 5 bases, with 13 bases separating them. Germline lookup yields CDR1 MGHRA and CDR2 YSYEKL. The CDR3 sequence: CASSQDPFKGETQYF. The CDR3 coding sequence is TGCGCCAGCAGCCAAGACCCTTTTAAGGGGGAGACCCAGTACTTC.

The chain uses TRBV7-2 and TRBJ2-1; D gene uncertain. The CDR3 covers 14 residues. CDR1 is SGHTA and CDR2 is FQGNSA in the germline V gene. V dropped 2 bases and J dropped 4 bases, with 9 bases sitting between them. CDR3 sequence: CASSLQRLYNEQFF. CDR3 DNA sequence: TGTGCCAGCAGCTTACAACGCCTTTACAATGAGCAGTTCTTC.

This clonotype was seen many times. This chain uses TRBV6-2 or TRBV6-3 with TRBJ1-2; no clear D. Trimming took 3 bases from V and 2 from J, leaving 4 bases between them. Germline values: CDR1 MNHEY, CDR2 SVGEGT. The CDR3 runs to 12 residues. This CDR3 is CASSYTNYGYTF. DNA of the CDR3: TGTGCCAGCAGTTATACCAACTATGGCTACACCTTC.

This clonotype has a count of ten or more. The chain carries TRBV20-1 and TRBJ2-3, with 8 bases fitting TRBD2. Germline V gives CDR1 DFQATT, CDR2 SNEGSKA (reference sequence). The CDR3 extends over 15 amino acids. Unmatched junction bases numbered 9, after V lost 0 bases and J lost 7 bases. The CDR3: CSARDRLAGLNTQYF. The CDR3 nucleotides are TGCAGTGCTAGAGATCGATTAGCGGGATTAAATACGCAGTATTTT.

This clonotype was observed a handful of times. The chain has TRBV15 and TRBJ1-1, with D possibly matching TRBD1 (6 bases). Germline CDR1 reads LNHNV; CDR2 reads YYDKDF (reference sequence). V was cut by 0 bases and J by 8 bases, with 13 bases left in between. The CDR3 contains 14 residues. The DNA of the CDR3 is TGTGCCACCAGCAGAGAGGGGGCGGCACTAGAAGCTTTCTTT. It specifies CATSREGAALEAFF.

This clonotype was seen at least ten times. The chain has TRBV20-1 and TRBJ2-1; no clear D. Germline CDR1 and CDR2: DFQATT and SNEGSKA (reference sequence). Trimming took off 7 bases at V and 3 bases at J, with 7 bases between the two ends. CDR3 length: 11 residues. Written as DNA, the CDR3 is TGCAGTGGCTGGGTCTACAATGAGCAGTTCTTC. Translation gives CSGWVYNEQFF.

There are many counts of this clonotype. CDR3: CASSLGPQAFF. CDR3 coding DNA: TGTGCCAGCAGTTTAGGACCTCAAGCTTTCTTT. J is TRBJ1-1 and V is TRBV27; unclear D gene. Germline V CDR1 and CDR2: MNHEY, SMNVEV (reference sequence). V lost 2 bases and J lost 9, with 7 bases in between. CDR3 length: 11 amino acids.

This clonotype was seen at least ten times. The CDR3 is CASTLSGASNQPQHF. CDR3 nucleotide sequence: TGTGCCAGCACCTTATCAGGGGCTAGCAATCAGCCCCAGCATTTT. This chain links TRBV12-3 or TRBV12-4 with TRBJ1-5; the D gene is possibly TRBD1 (6 bases). This CDR3 has 15 amino acids. V lost 7 bases, J lost 0 bases, and 13 bases lay in between.

Many counts were recorded for this clonotype. The chain employs TRBV7-9 and TRBJ1-5, with TRBD1 identical over 9 bases. The CDR3 has 17 amino acids. CDR1 SEHNR and CDR2 FQNEAQ come from the germline V gene (reference sequence). V was pared by 4 bases and J by 3 bases, with 10 bases of the junction left unmatched. Here the CDR3 reads CASSSSRGTGFNQPQHF. In DNA form, the CDR3 reads TGTGCCAGCAGCTCCTCACGGGGGACAGGGTTCAATCAGCCCCAGCATTTT.

This clonotype was detected many times. The J gene is TRBJ2-2, the V gene TRBV6-1; D perhaps matches TRBD1 (6 bases). This CDR3 has 16 amino acids. CDR1 is MNHNS and CDR2 is SASEGT in the germline V gene. Deletions cut 7 bases from V and 3 bases from J, with 18 bases between. CDR3 amino acids: CASTRRPGQYTGELFF. DNA for the CDR3: TGTGCCAGCACCCGTCGACCGGGACAATACACCGGGGAGCTGTTTTTT.

The chain links TRBV7-4 to TRBJ2-7; D unclear. This CDR3 region has 13 residues. Per the germline V gene, CDR1 is SGHVT and CDR2 is SQSDAQ. Trimming shortened V by 7 bases and J by 2 bases, and 12 bases separated the two germline ends. Written as DNA, the CDR3 is TGTGCCAGCATCAAAACGGCAGCCTACGAGCAGTACTTC. Encoded protein: CASIKTAAYEQYF.

This clonotype has a count of ten or more. The chain recombines TRBV5-5 with TRBJ1-2; 7 positions match TRBD1. Germline V gene sequence: CDR1 SGHKS, CDR2 YYEKEE (reference sequence). The length of the CDR3 is 17 residues. The trim removed 3 bases at V and 1 base at J, leaving 12 bases unmatched. Here the CDR3 reads CASSWGGHRGFNYGYTF. CDR3 sequence (DNA): TGTGCCAGCAGCTGGGGGGGGCACAGGGGATTTAACTATGGCTACACCTTC. Combining the CDR3 with reference TRBV5-5 and TRBJ1-2 gives the whole variable domain DAGVTQSPTHLIKTRGQQVTLRCSPISGHKSVSWYQQVLGQGPQFIFQYYEKEERGRGNFPDRFSARQFPNYSSELNVNALLLGDSALYLCASSWGGHRGFNYGYTFGSGTRLTVV.

The chain employs TRBV7-2 and TRBJ2-7; TRBD1 is a possible D gene (5 bases). Germline V gene sequence: CDR1 SGHTA, CDR2 FQGNSA. Deletions cut 5 bases from V and 2 bases from J, with 16 bases between. The CDR3 runs to 15 residues. The CDR3 DNA is TGTGCCAGCAGCCTCCGATTGACAGCTACCTACGAGCAGTACTTC. Its translation is CASSLRLTATYEQYF.

At least ten counts were recorded for this clonotype. J is TRBJ2-1 and V is TRBV4-3, with unresolved D. Germline V lookup: CDR1 LGHNA, CDR2 YSLEER. The CDR3 spans 14 residues. The germline V and J ends were trimmed by 0 bases and 7 bases, with 10 bases remaining between them. As DNA, the CDR3 is TGCGCCAGCAGCCAAGATGTACAGCCTAATGAGCAGTTCTTC. It yields the protein CASSQDVQPNEQFF.

The table lists this clonotype with a few counts. This rearrangement joins TRBV5-1 to TRBJ2-7, with TRBD2 matching over 14 bases. Germline V CDR1 and CDR2: SGHRS, YFSETQ. V trimming: 4 bases; J trimming: 0 bases; junction bases outside the gene matches: 15. This CDR3 has 20 amino acids. The CDR3 loop reads CASSRGPGTSGGANSYEQYF. The CDR3 DNA reads as TGCGCCAGCAGCCGGGGTCCCGGGACTAGCGGGGGAGCCAACTCCTACGAGCAGTACTTC.

The gene calls are TRBV6-2 or TRBV6-3 and TRBJ2-3, with D tentatively TRBD1 or TRBD2 (6 bases each). The CDR3 loop spans 13 amino acids. The germline gives CDR1 MNHEY, CDR2 SVGEGT. V lost 10 bases and J lost 2, with 13 bases in between. The CDR3 reads CAKKGGLTDTQYF. The CDR3 DNA is TGTGCCAAGAAGGGGGGCCTCACAGATACGCAGTATTTT.

Ten or more counts support this clonotype. The chain is built from TRBV10-3 and TRBJ1-4; D might be TRBD1 (6 bases). Germline lookup yields CDR1 ENHRY and CDR2 SYGVKD. CDR3 length equals 14 residues. V lost 2 bases and J lost 7, with 11 bases in between. The CDR3 DNA is TGTGCCATCAGTGAGAAGGGGGGAATTGAAAAACTGTTTTTT. This gives the protein CAISEKGGIEKLFF.